These T cell receptor beta chains were read from a single sample in a study of beta chain features in type 1 diabetes. Profiled with immunoSEQ multiplex PCR; TCRdb holds only in-frame clones, not every one. The profile shows about 350,000 clones, roughly a fifth of them singletons. The sequenced sample consisted of naive CD4+ T cells from blood. These receptors were taken from a young woman in good health. CDR3s include the opening cysteine and the closing phenylalanine or tryptophan. The D gene is left open where the match is weak. Not every row has a clone size; where given, it reads once, few, many or a size class.

TRBV2	few	TRBJ2-7	.	CASSTAGWSYEQYF	TGTGCCAGCAGTACTGCGGGGTGGTCCTACGAGCAGTACTTC
TRBV7-9	once	TRBJ1-2	.	CASSLDLAGNTYGYTF	TGTGCCAGCAGCTTAGATCTTGCAGGGAATACGTATGGCTACACCTTC
TRBV9	few	TRBJ1-2	.	CASSETVNYGYTF	TGTGCCAGCAGCGAGACAGTTAACTATGGCTACACCTTC
TRBV5-1	.	TRBJ1-5	TRBD1	CAIREGTGVYNQPQHF	TGCGCCATCAGGGAAGGGACAGGGGTATACAATCAGCCCCAGCATTTT
TRBV5-1	.	TRBJ2-3	.	CASGPGSTDTQYF	TGCGCCAGCGGGCCTGGGAGCACAGATACGCAGTATTTT
TRBV5-4	.	TRBJ2-5	TRBD2	CASSAGTSGQETQYF	TGTGCCAGCAGCGCCGGGACTAGCGGACAAGAGACCCAGTACTTC
TRBV30	.	TRBJ2-5	TRBD2	CAWTGTSETQYF	TGTGCCTGGACCGGGACTAGCGAGACCCAGTACTTC
TRBV25-1	.	TRBJ1-2	.	CASTPGTTNYGYTF	TGTGCCAGCACCCCCGGGACAACCAACTATGGCTACACCTTC
TRBV29-1	few	TRBJ1-4	.	CSVEGPGPYNEKLFF	TGCAGCGTTGAAGGTCCGGGTCCGTATAATGAAAAACTGTTTTTT
TRBV4-2	few	TRBJ1-4	.	CASSQVPGANEKLFF	TGTGCCAGCAGCCAAGTCCCGGGGGCTAATGAAAAACTGTTTTTT
TRBV7-9	few	TRBJ2-3	TRBD1	CASSLGQGTDTQYF	TGTGCCAGCAGCTTGGGACAGGGGACAGATACGCAGTATTTT
TRBV20-1	.	TRBJ2-7	.	CSASQGEEQYF	TGCAGTGCTAGTCAGGGTGAAGAGCAGTACTTC
TRBV30	few	TRBJ1-3	.	CAWSPPRTASGNTIYF	TGTGCCTGGAGTCCCCCCAGGACAGCCTCTGGAAACACCATATATTTT
TRBV11-2	.	TRBJ2-2	TRBD1	CASMRQGQGGELFF	TGTGCCAGCATGCGACAGGGGCAGGGCGGGGAGCTGTTTTTT
TRBV30	.	TRBJ2-1	TRBD2	CAWGSGGAHNEQFF	TGTGCCTGGGGCTCCGGGGGGGCACACAATGAGCAGTTCTTC
TRBV4-2	few	TRBJ1-5	.	CASRPEEGSNQPQHF	TGTGCCAGCAGACCAGAGGAGGGCAGCAATCAGCCCCAGCATTTT
TRBV13	few	TRBJ1-5	.	CASSFRVDQPQHF	TGTGCCAGCAGTTTCAGGGTTGACCAGCCCCAGCATTTT
TRBV9	.	TRBJ1-2	.	CASSVATNYGYTF	TGTGCCAGCAGCGTAGCTACCAACTATGGCTACACCTTC
TRBV30	.	TRBJ2-7	.	CAWTSRQGQSSYEQYF	TGTGCCTGGACCTCAAGGCAAGGACAGAGCTCCTACGAGCAGTACTTC
TRBV2	.	TRBJ2-7	TRBD2	CAGRTSGSYEQYF	TGTGCCGGCCGGACTAGCGGCTCCTACGAGCAGTACTTC
TRBV7-2	few	TRBJ1-1	TRBD1	CASSLPDRANTEAFF	TGTGCCAGCAGCTTACCCGACAGGGCTAACACTGAAGCTTTCTTT
TRBV2	.	TRBJ2-1	TRBD1	CASSSTGAYGNEQFF	TGTGCCAGCAGTTCCACAGGGGCGTATGGCAATGAGCAGTTCTTC
TRBV15	.	TRBJ1-3	.	CATSDAFGTGSYF	.
TRBV10-3	few	TRBJ2-5	TRBD2	CAISLAGAETQYF	TGTGCCATCAGCTTAGCGGGAGCCGAGACCCAGTACTTC
TRBV27	few	TRBJ1-5	.	CASSYDRWSNQPQHF	TGTGCCAGCAGCTACGACAGGTGGAGCAATCAGCCCCAGCATTTT
TRBV7-9	few	TRBJ2-5	TRBD1	CASSPRVGTGGETQYF	TGTGCCAGCAGCCCTCGGGTCGGGACAGGTGGGGAGACCCAGTACTTC
TRBV29-1	few	TRBJ2-7	TRBD1	CSVDTGGGLNEQYF	TGCAGCGTCGACACAGGGGGCGGCTTGAACGAGCAGTACTTC
TRBV5-1	.	TRBJ2-1	TRBD2	CASSETSGRGNEQFF	TGCGCCAGCAGCGAAACTAGCGGGAGAGGCAATGAGCAGTTCTTC
TRBV5-1	few	TRBJ2-1	TRBD2	CASSLEAGFYNEQFF	TGCGCCAGCAGCTTGGAAGCGGGGTTCTACAATGAGCAGTTCTTC
TRBV7-7	few	TRBJ2-7	.	CASSLWSTSEQYF	TGTGCTAGCAGCTTGTGGAGTACCTCCGAGCAGTACTTC